This T cell receptor beta chain was recorded in a study of cytomegalovirus exposure and HLA in healthy donors. Germline CDR1 is SNHLY and CDR2 is FYNNEI. This CDR3 is 13 amino acids long. V lost 5 bases to trimming and J lost 3 bases, with 10 bases between them. Points on this clone: Its target is not known.

Primers: 60 Vbeta forward and 13 Jbeta reverse. Data came from immunoSEQ multiplex PCR; TCRdb stores just in-frame clones and leaves some out. Counted here are 130,000 to 150,000 clones, roughly three quarters occurring once; the ten biggest clones make up about 6.9%. Findings and caveats of the study: The analysis excluded some indistinguishable V segments, including TRBV6-2 and TRBV6-3. The authors later linked a missense DCLRE1C variant to TCR beta V- and J-gene trimming.

Source material: PBMCs. The sequence was obtained from a middle-aged woman in good health and CMV-seropositive. The chain is built from TRBV2 and TRBJ1-1, with D unclear. CDR3 loop: CASSTVVYTEAFF. As DNA, the CDR3 is TGTGCCAGCAGTACCGTAGTTTACACTGAAGCTTTCTTT. Drawing the rest from reference TRBV2 and TRBJ1-1, the complete variable domain is EPEVTQTPSHQVTQMGQEVILRCVPISNHLYFYWYRQILGQKVEFLVSFYNNEISEKSEIFDDQFSVERPDGSNFTLKIRSTKLEDSAMYFCASSTVVYTEAFFGQGTRLTVV.